This T cell receptor (beta chain) was obtained from a study of T cells after yellow fever vaccination. Study results and caveats: In FACS-sorted repertoires, abundant clonotypes from the bulk population could appear as contaminants.

Template switching by 5'RACE produced TCR cDNA, adding a universal primer site and UMIs. TCRdb reprocessed the 5' RACE reads with MiXCR, giving one entry per CDR3 protein. The sample holds approximately 600,000 distinct CDR3 sequences; 9% to 15% are singletons and the top ten take about 15%. This CDR3 comprises 16 residues. The V gene's germline CDR1 is SGHRS and CDR2 YFSETQ. Trimming pared 4 bases from V and 6 bases from J, leaving 20 bases between. This clonotype was observed many times. What it binds is not known. This sequence joins TRBV5-1 and TRBJ2-1; D remains ambiguous. The TCR was taken from a man aged 30-40 years who received the YFV17D yellow fever vaccine. The sequencing used PBMCs, collected on the day of the yellow fever booster vaccination. CDR3 nucleotide sequence: TGCGCCAGCAGCCGGCTCTCATCACGGCGTGGCAATGAGCAGTTCTTC. It specifies CASSRLSSRRGNEQFF.